This T cell receptor beta chain was observed in a study of T cell responses to AZD1222 COVID-19 vaccine. Overall study results and limits: Spike-specific TCR depth and breadth grew after two AZD1222 doses. The study identified only five or six AZD1222 recipients as seropositive at baseline. Regions 160-218 and 743-854 dominated among vaccine-associated CD4 TCRs spanning spike.

In regard to this clone: The antigen remains undetermined.

The assay was immunoSEQ multiplex PCR, and TCRdb's table has in-frame clones only and misses some. Of 90,000 to 150,000 clones detected, roughly 89% appear once; the ten largest clones hold 6% to 8.5%. Pooling was applied to second doses at about 4 or about 12 weeks. V gave up 5 bases and J gave up 4 bases; unmatched junction bases: 9. The CDR3 sequence is 15 residues long. Germline lookup yields CDR1 SGHTA and CDR2 FQGTGA. The chain recombines TRBV7-3 with TRBJ2-7; 9 bases match TRBD1. The clonotype was recovered from an adult who received the AZD1222 COVID-19 vaccine. The sample consisted of peripheral blood, taken 28 days after the second AZD1222 dose. The CDR3 loop is CASSPSGQGIYEQYF. CDR3 nucleotides: TGTGCCAGCAGCCCCTCCGGACAGGGGATTTACGAGCAGTACTTC. The full variable domain, its missing parts supplied by reference TRBV7-3 and TRBJ2-7, is GAGVSQTPSNKVTEKGKYVELRCDPISGHTALYWYRQSLGQGPEFLIYFQGTGAADDSGLPNDRFFAVRPEGSVSTLKIQRTERGDSAVYLCASSPSGQGIYEQYFGPGTRLTVT.